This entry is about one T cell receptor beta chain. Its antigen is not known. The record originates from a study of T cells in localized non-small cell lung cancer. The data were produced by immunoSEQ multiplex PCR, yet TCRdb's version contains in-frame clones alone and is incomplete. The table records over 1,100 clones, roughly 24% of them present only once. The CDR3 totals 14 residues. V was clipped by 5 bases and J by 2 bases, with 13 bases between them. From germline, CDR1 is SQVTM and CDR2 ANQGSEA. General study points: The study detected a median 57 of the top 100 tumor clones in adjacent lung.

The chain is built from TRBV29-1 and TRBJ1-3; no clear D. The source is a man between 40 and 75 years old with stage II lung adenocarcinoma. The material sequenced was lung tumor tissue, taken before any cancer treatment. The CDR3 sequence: CSVNQKGTGNTIYF. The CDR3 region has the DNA TGCAGCGTTAACCAAAAGGGTACTGGAAACACCATATATTTT.